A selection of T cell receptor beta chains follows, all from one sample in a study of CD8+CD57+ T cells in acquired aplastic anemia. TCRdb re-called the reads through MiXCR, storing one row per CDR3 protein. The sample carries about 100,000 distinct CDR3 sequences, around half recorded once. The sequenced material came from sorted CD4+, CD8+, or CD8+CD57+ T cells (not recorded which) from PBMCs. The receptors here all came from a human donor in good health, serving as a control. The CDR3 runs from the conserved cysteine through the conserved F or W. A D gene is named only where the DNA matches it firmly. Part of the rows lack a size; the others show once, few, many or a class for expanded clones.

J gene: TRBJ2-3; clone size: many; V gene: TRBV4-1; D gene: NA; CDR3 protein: CASSQVAGTVTDTQYF; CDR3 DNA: TGCGCCAGCAGCCAAGTGGCAGGGACGGTCACAGATACGCAGTATTTT
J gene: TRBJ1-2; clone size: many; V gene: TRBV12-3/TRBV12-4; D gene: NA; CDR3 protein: CASNLGRHGYTF; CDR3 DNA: TGTGCCAGCAACTTGGGCCGCCATGGCTACACCTTC
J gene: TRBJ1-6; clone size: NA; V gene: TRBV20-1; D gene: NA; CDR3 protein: CSARPPVDNSPLHF; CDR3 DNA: TGCAGTGCTAGACCCCCTGTGGATAATTCACCCCTCCACTTT
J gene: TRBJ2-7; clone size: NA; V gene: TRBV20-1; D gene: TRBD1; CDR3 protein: CSAVDREYEQYF; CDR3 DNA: TGCAGTGCTGTGGACAGGGAGTACGAGCAGTACTTC
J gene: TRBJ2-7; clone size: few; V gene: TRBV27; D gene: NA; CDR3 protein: CASSLGARGNEQYF; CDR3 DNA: TGTGCCAGCAGTTTAGGAGCTAGGGGAAACGAGCAGTACTTC
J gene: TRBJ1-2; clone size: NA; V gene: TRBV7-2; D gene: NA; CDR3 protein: CASSRSRGNYGYTF; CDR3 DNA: TGTGCCAGCAGCCGAAGCAGGGGAAACTATGGCTACACCTTC
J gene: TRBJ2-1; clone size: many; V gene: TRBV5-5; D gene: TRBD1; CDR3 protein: CASSPRGHEQFF; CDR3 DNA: TGTGCCAGCAGCCCCAGGGGGCATGAGCAGTTCTTC
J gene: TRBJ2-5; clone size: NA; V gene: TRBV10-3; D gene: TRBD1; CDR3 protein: CAIRDPKGQGLETQYF; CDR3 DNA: TGTGCCATCAGGGACCCAAAAGGACAGGGACTAGAGACCCAGTACTTC
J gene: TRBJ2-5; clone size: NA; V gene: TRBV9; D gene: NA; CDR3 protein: CASSVGGLREETQYF; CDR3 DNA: TGTGCCAGCAGCGTAGGGGGCCTTAGGGAAGAGACCCAGTACTTC
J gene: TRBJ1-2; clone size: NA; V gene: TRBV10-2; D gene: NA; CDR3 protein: CASSESAGSYGYTF; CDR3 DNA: TGCGCCAGCAGTGAGTCCGCAGGGTCCTATGGCTACACCTTC
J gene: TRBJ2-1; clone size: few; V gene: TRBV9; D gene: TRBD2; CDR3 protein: CASSVGRDEQFF; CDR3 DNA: TGTGCCAGCAGCGTGGGGAGGGATGAGCAGTTCTTC
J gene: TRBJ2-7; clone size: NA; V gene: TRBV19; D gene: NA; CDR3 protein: CASSIYSGSYEQYF; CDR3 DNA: TGTGCCAGTAGTATTTACAGCGGCTCCTACGAGCAGTACTTC
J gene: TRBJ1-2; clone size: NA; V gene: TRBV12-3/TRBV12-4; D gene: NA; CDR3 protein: CASSSDSLGYTF; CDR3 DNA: TGTGCCAGCAGTTCGGACAGTTTAGGCTACACCTTC
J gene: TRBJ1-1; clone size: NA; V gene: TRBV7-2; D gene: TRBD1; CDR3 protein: CASGQGVTEAFF; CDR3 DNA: TGTGCCAGTGGACAGGGGGTTACTGAAGCTTTCTTT
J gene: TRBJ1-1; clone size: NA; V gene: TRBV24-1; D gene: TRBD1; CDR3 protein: CVTTETGGGEAFF; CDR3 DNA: TGTGTCACGACTGAGACAGGGGGCGGTGAAGCTTTCTTT
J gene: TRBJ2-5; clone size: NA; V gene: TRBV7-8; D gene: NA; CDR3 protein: CASSLATGVRLARETQYF; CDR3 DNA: TGTGCCAGCAGCTTAGCGACAGGAGTTCGGTTAGCAAGGGAGACCCAGTACTTC
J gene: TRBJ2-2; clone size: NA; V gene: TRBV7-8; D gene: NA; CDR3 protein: CASSLDRDANTGELFF; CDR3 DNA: TGTGCCAGCAGCTTAGACAGGGACGCGAACACCGGGGAGCTGTTTTTT